This is a list of T cell receptor beta chains from one sample in a study of T cells in Graves' hyperthyroidism and ophthalmopathy. TCRdb reanalysed the multiplex PCR reads using MiXCR and keeps one entry per CDR3 protein. Found here are some 720,000 distinct CDR3 sequences, about a sixth of them singletons; the top ten hold 8.4%. Sequencing was done on a sample of blood. The receptors come from a man aged 18 to 29 with Graves' hyperthyroidism. The CDR3 runs from the conserved cysteine through the conserved F or W. Fields, in order: J gene, D gene, V gene, clone size, CDR3 protein, CDR3 DNA. The D gene is left open where the match is weak. Some rows mark clone size as missing; the rest say once, few, many or name a class of expanded clone.

TRBJ1-2,.,TRBV12-3/TRBV12-4,many,CASSFGRRPVYGYTF,TGTGCCAGCAGTTTTGGTCGGCGTCCCGTCTATGGCTACACCTTC
TRBJ2-2,.,TRBV6-2/TRBV6-3,.,CASSYSGSGTGELFF,TGTGCCAGCAGTTACTCGGGGAGTGGAACCGGGGAGCTGTTTTTT
TRBJ2-5,.,TRBV27,.,CASSSPGEPQGTQYF,TGTGCCAGCAGTTCCCCCGGGGAGCCACAAGGGACCCAGTACTTC
TRBJ1-5,.,TRBV28,.,CASSTRTVSNQPQHF,TGTGCCAGCAGTACCAGAACAGTAAGCAATCAGCCCCAGCATTTT
TRBJ2-1,TRBD2,TRBV18,many,CASSPSGRPNEQFF,TGTGCCAGCTCACCCAGCGGGAGGCCTAATGAGCAGTTCTTC
TRBJ2-7,TRBD1,TRBV28,many,CASILTGAYEQYF,TGTGCCAGCATCTTGACAGGGGCCTACGAGCAGTACTTC
TRBJ2-2,TRBD1,TRBV7-9,many,CASSPDRGTTGELFF,TGTGCCAGCAGCCCGGACAGGGGCACCACCGGGGAGCTGTTTTTT
TRBJ1-1,.,TRBV28,few,CASNRNTEAFF,TGTGCTAGCAATCGTAATACTGAAGCTTTCTTT
TRBJ2-7,.,TRBV27,many,CASSLGQTPSYEQYF,TGTGCCAGCAGTTTGGGTCAGACCCCCTCCTACGAGCAGTACTTC
TRBJ1-3,.,TRBV29-1,few,CSVEIDRSSGNTIYF,TGCAGCGTTGAAATCGACAGAAGCTCTGGAAACACCATATATTTT
TRBJ2-2,TRBD2,TRBV7-2,many,CASKTPLAVNTGELFF,TGTGCCAGCAAAACCCCCCTAGCGGTAAACACCGGGGAGCTGTTTTTT